What follows are 3 T cell receptor beta chains derived from one specimen sequenced in a study of brain T cells in children with intractable seizures. The time point is: blood from clinic visit 5 months post-surgery; TSC patient then seizure free. Only in-frame clones appear in the TCRdb table, and some are missing; sequencing was by immunoSEQ multiplex PCR. The data show about 340,000 clones, 93% seen once. The sequencing here drew on peripheral blood, taken 4 to 5 months after surgery. All receptors come from a boy younger than two with tuberous sclerosis and intractable seizures.

The J gene is TRBJ2-1, the V gene TRBV10-1; D is undetermined. The CDR3 extends over 19 amino acids. CDR1 is WNHNN and CDR2 is SYGVQD in the germline V gene (reference sequence). The V gene lost 0 bases and the J gene lost 0 bases, with 18 bases spanning the gap. CDR3 amino acids: CASSESPLGLPDSYNEQFF. CDR3 in DNA: TGCGCCAGCAGTGAGTCGCCCCTGGGCTTGCCCGACTCCTACAATGAGCAGTTCTTC.

V usage is TRBV7-9 and J usage is TRBJ2-7; possibly TRBD2 for D (5 bases). Per the germline V gene, CDR1 is SEHNR and CDR2 is FQNEAQ (reference sequence). This CDR3 spans 14 amino acids. The germline V and J ends were trimmed by 2 bases and 6 bases, with 14 bases remaining between them. DNA of the CDR3: TGTGCCAGCAGCTTAAGGTACGGCGGAGGCGAGCAGTACTTC. It yields the protein CASSLRYGGGEQYF.

The chain has TRBV29-1 and TRBJ2-3; D is possibly TRBD2 (5 bases). V lost 5 bases and J lost 3, with 15 bases in between. This CDR3 comprises 14 residues. CDR1 is SQVTM and CDR2 is ANQGSEA in the germline V gene. The CDR3 spells CSVSARAGTDTQYF. Written as DNA, the CDR3 is TGCAGCGTTTCCGCGAGGGCCGGGACAGATACGCAGTATTTT.